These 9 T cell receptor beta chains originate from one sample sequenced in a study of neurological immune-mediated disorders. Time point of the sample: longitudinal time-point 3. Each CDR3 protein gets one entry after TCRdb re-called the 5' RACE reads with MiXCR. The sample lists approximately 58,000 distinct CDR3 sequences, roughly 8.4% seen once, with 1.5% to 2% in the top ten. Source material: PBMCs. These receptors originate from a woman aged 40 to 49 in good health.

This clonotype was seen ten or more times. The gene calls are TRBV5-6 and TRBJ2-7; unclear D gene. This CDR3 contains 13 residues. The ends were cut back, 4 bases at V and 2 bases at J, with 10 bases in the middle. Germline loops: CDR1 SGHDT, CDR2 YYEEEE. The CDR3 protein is CASSPGRAYEQYF. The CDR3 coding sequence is TGTGCCAGCAGCCCTGGACGGGCCTACGAGCAGTACTTC.

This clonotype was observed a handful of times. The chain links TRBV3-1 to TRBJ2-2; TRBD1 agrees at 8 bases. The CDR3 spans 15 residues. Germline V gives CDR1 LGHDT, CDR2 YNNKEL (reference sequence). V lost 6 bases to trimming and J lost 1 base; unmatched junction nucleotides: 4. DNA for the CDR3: TGTGCCAGCAGGGGGACAGGAAAGAACACCGGGGAGCTGTTTTTT. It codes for CASRGTGKNTGELFF. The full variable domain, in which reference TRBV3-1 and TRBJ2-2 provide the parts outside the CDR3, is DTAVSQTPKYLVTQMGNDKSIKCEQNLGHDTMYWYKQDSKKFLKIMFSYNNKELIINETVPNRFSPKSPDKAHLNLHINSLELGDSAVYFCASRGTGKNTGELFFGEGSRLTVL.

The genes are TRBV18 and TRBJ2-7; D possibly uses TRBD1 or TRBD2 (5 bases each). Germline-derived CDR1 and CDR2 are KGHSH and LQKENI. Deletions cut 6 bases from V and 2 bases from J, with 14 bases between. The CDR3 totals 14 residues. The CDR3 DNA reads TGTGCCAGCTCGCCCCAGAGGGGAACCTACGAGCAGTACTTC. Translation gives CASSPQRGTYEQYF.

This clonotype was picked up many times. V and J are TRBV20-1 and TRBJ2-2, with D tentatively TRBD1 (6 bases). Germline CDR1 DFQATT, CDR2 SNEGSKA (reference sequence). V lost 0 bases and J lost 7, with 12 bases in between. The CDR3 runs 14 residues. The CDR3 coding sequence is TGCAGTGCTAGAGAGCACAGGGAGTACGGGGAGCTGTTTTTT. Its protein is CSAREHREYGELFF.

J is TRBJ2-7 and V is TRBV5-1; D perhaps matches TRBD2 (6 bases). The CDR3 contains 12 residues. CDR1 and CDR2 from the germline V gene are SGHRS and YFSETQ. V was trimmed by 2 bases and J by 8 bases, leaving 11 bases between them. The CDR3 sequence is CASSFGGNKQYF. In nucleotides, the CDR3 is TGCGCCAGCAGCTTTGGGGGGAACAAGCAGTACTTC.

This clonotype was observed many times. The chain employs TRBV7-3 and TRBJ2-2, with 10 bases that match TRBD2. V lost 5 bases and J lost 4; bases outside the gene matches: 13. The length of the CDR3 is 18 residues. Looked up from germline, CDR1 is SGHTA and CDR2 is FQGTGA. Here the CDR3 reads CASSPNGLAGALTGELFF. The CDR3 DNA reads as TGTGCCAGCAGCCCTAACGGGCTAGCGGGGGCGCTCACCGGGGAGCTGTTTTTT.

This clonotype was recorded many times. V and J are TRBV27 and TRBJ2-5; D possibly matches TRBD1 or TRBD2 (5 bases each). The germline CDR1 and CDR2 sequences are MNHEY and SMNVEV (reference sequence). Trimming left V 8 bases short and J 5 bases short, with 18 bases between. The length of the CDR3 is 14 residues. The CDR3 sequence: CASAIVGVAETQYF. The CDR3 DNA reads TGTGCCAGCGCGATTGTGGGGGTGGCCGAGACCCAGTACTTC.

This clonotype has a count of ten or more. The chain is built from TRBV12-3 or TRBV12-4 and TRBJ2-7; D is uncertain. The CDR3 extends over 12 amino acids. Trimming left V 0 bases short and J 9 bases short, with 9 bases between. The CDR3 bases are TGTGCCAGCAGTTTAGCGAAGTCTGGGCAGTACTTC. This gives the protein CASSLAKSGQYF.

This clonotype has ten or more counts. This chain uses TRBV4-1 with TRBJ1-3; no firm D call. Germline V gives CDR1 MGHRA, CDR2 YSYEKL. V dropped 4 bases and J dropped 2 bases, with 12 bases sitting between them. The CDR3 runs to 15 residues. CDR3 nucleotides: TGCGCCAGCAGCCGCAGAACCGGGACTGGAAACACCATATATTTT. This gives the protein CASSRRTGTGNTIYF.